The clone carrying this T cell receptor (beta chain) was recorded a few times. Its antigen is undetermined. The entry originates in a study of cytomegalovirus exposure and HLA in healthy donors. The primer mix had 60 Vbeta and 13 Jbeta primers. Libraries were prepared by immunoSEQ multiplex PCR; TCRdb keeps only in-frame clonotypes and omits some of them. The table shows about 190,000 clones, with roughly 77% occurring only once. Trimming removed 5 bases at V and 2 bases at J, with 28 bases between. CDR1 and CDR2 from the germline V gene are MNHEY and SMNVEV (reference sequence). This CDR3 is 20 amino acids long. Study observations and caveats: Three CMV-associated chains proved CMV antigen-specific in vitro. Upon later analysis, HLA-associated TCR beta chains proved more clonally expanded than other, equally common chains. A later analysis associated about 18,000 TCR beta sequences with HLA alleles at a 0.05 false discovery rate. In a later analysis, the majority of CMV-associated beta chains seemingly showed HLA restriction.

Sequenced: PBMCs. This TCR was sampled from a man aged 30 to 39 in good health and CMV-seropositive. The genes are TRBV27 and TRBJ1-5; possibly TRBD1 for D (6 bases). DNA for the CDR3: TGTGCCAGCAGTCCACAAGGGACCCAGGGGCTGGGGTATGGCAATCAGCCCCAGCATTTT. Its translation is CASSPQGTQGLGYGNQPQHF.